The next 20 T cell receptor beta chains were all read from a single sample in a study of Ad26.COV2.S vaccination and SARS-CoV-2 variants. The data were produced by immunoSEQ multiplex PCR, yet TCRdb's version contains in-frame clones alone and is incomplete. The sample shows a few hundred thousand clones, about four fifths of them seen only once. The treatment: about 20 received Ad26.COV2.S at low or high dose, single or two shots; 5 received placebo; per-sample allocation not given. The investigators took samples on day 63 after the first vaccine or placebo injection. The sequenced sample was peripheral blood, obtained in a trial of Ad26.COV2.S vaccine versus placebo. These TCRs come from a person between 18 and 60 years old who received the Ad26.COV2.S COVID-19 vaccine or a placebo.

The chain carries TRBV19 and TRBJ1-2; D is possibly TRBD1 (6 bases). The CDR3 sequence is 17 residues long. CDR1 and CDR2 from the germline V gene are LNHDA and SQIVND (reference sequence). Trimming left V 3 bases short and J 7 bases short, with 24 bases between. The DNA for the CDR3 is TGTGCCAGTAGTATTGGGGGCCCACAGGCGGCTAGGGGTGGCTACACCTTC. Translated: CASSIGGPQAARGGYTF.

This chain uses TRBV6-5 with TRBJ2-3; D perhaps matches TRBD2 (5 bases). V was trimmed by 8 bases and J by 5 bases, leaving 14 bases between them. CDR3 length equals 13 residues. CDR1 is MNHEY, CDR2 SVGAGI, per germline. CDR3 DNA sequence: TGTGCCAGCTCCTTAGACGCGGGAGATACGCAGTATTTT. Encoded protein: CASSLDAGDTQYF.

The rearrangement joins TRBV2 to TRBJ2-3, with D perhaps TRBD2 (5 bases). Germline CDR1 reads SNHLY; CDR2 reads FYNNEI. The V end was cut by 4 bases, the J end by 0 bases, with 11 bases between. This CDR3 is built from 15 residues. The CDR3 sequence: CASSGTHHSTDTQYF. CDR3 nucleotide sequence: TGTGCCAGCAGTGGGACTCACCATAGCACAGATACGCAGTATTTT. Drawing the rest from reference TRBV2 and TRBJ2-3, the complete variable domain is EPEVTQTPSHQVTQMGQEVILRCVPISNHLYFYWYRQILGQKVEFLVSFYNNEISEKSEIFDDQFSVERPDGSNFTLKIRSTKLEDSAMYFCASSGTHHSTDTQYFGPGTRLTVL.

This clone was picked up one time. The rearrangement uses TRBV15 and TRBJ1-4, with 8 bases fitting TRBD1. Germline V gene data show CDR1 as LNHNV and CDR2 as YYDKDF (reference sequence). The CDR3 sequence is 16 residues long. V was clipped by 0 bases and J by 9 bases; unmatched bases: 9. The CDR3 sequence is CATSREGGTGIKKLFF. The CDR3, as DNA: TGTGCCACCAGCAGAGAAGGTGGGACAGGTATAAAAAAACTGTTTTTT. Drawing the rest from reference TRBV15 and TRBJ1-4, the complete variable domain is DAMVIQNPRYQVTQFGKPVTLSCSQTLNHNVMYWYQQKSSQAPKLLFHYYDKDFNNEADTPDNFQSRRPNTSFCFLDIRSPGLGDTAMYLCATSREGGTGIKKLFFGSGTQLSVL.

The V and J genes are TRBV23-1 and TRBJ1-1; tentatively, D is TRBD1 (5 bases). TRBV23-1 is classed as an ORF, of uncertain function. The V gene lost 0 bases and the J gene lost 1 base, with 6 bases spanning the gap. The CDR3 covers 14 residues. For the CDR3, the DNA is TGCGCCAGCAGTCAATCGGGGGGGAACACTGAAGCTTTCTTT. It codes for CASSQSGGNTEAFF.

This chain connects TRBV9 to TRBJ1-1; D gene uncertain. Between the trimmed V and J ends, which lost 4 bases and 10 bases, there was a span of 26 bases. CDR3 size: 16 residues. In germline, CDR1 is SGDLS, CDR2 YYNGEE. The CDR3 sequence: CASSPSPGLNTEVAFF. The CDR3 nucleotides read TGTGCCAGCAGCCCTAGCCCAGGACTTAACACTGAAGTAGCTTTCTTT.

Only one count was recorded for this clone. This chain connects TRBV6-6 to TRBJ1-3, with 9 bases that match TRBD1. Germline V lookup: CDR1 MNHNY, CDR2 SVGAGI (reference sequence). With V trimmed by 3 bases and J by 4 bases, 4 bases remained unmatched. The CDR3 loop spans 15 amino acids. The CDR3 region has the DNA TGTGCCAGCAGTTATGGGACAGGGTACGGAAACACCATATATTTT. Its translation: CASSYGTGYGNTIYF.

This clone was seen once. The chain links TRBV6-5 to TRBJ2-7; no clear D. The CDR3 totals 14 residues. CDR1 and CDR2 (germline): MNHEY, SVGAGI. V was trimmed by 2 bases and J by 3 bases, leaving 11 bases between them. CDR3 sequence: CASSYGVNRYEQYF. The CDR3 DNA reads TGTGCCAGCAGTTACGGCGTCAACCGCTACGAGCAGTACTTC.

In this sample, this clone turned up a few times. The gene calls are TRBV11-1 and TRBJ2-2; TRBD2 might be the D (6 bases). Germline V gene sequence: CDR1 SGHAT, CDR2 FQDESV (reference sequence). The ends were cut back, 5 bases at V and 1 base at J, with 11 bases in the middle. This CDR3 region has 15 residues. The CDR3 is CASSGRGGNTGELFF. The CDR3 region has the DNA TGTGCCAGCAGCGGTCGGGGAGGGAACACCGGGGAGCTGTTTTTT.

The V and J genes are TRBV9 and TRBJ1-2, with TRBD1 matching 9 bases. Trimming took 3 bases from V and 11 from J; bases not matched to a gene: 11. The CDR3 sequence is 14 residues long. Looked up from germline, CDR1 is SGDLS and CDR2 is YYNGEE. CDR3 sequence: CASSAHLTGGPYTF. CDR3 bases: TGTGCCAGCAGCGCACATCTTACAGGGGGCCCTTACACCTTC. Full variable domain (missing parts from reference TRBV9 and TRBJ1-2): DSGVTQTPKHLITATGQRVTLRCSPRSGDLSVYWYQQSLDQGLQFLIQYYNGEERAKGNILERFSAQQFPDLHSELNLSSLELGDSALYFCASSAHLTGGPYTFGSGTRLTVV.

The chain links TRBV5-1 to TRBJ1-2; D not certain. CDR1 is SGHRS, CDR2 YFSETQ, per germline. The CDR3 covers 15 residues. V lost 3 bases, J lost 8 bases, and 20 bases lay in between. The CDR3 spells CASSSSNSQSRGYTF. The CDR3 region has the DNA TGCGCCAGCAGCTCCTCCAATTCACAGTCTAGGGGCTACACCTTC.

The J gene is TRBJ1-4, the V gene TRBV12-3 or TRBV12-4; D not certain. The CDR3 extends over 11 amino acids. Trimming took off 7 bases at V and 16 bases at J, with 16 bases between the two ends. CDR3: CASINPAEPFF. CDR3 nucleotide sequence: TGTGCCAGCATTAATCCGGCCGAGCCGTTTTTT.

This CDR3 is CASSRTGGTEAFF. The DNA for the CDR3 is TGTGCCAGCAGCCGGACAGGGGGAACTGAAGCTTTCTTT. The chain has TRBV5-4 and TRBJ1-1, with 10 bases that match TRBD1. This CDR3 comprises 13 residues. V shed 4 bases and J 5 bases; nucleotides not matched to a gene: 2. From germline, CDR1 is SGHNT and CDR2 YYREEE (reference sequence).

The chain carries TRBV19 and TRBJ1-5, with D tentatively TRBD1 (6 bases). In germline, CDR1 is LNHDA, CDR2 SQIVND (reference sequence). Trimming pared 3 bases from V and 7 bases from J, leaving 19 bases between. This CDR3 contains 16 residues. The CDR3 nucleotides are TGTGCCAGTAGTATGTTATTCCCGGGGGGCACCCAGCCCCAGCATTTT. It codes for CASSMLFPGGTQPQHF.

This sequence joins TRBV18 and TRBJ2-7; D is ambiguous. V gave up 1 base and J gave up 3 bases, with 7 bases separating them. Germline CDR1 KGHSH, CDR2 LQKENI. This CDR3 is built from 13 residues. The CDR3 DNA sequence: TGTGCCAGCTCACCACTGCGGCTCTACGAGCAGTACTTC. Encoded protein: CASSPLRLYEQYF.

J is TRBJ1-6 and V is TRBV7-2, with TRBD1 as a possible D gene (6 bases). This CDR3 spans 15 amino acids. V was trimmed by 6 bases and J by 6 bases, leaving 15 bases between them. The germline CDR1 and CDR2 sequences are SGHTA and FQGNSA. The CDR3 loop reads CASSEGGTINSPLHF. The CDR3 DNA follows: TGTGCCAGCAGTGAAGGGGGGACGATTAATTCACCCCTCCACTTT. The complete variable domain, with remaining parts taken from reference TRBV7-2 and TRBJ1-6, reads GAGVSQSPSNKVTEKGKDVELRCDPISGHTALYWYRQSLGQGLEFLIYFQGNSAPDKSGLPSDRFSAERTGGSVSTLTIQRTQQEDSAVYLCASSEGGTINSPLHFGNGTRLTVT.

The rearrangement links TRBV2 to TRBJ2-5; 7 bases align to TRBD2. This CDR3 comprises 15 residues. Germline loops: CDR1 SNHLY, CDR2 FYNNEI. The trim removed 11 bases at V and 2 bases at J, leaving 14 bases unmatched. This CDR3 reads CALRARLAAQETQYF. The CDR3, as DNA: TGTGCCCTCCGAGCCCGGCTAGCGGCTCAAGAGACCCAGTACTTC.

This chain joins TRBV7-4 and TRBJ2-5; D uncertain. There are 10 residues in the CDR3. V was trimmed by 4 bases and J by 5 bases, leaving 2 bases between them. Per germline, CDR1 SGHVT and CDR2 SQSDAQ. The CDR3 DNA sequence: TGTGCCAGCAGCTGCGAGACCCAGTACTTC. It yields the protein CASSCETQYF.

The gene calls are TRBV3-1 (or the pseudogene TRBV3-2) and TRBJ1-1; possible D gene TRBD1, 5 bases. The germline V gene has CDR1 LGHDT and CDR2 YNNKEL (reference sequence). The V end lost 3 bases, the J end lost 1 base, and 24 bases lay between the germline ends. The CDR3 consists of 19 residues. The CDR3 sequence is CASSHPPTGPEKRNTEAFF. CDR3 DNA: TGTGCCAGCAGCCACCCGCCGACGGGGCCGGAAAAGAGGAACACTGAAGCTTTCTTT.

The CDR3 sequence: CAWSQGGRTETQYF. The CDR3 DNA reads as TGTGCCTGGAGTCAGGGCGGGAGAACAGAGACCCAGTACTTC. This sequence joins TRBV30 and TRBJ2-5; 7 bases agree with TRBD2. Germline V lookup: CDR1 GTSNPN, CDR2 SVGIG (reference sequence). The length of the CDR3 is 14 residues. The V and J ends lost 2 bases and 4 bases, in that order; junction bases with no gene match: 7.